A single sample is the source of the 5 T cell receptor beta chains below, sequenced in a study of T cell responses to AZD1222 COVID-19 vaccine. The assay was immunoSEQ multiplex PCR, and TCRdb's table has in-frame clones only and misses some. The top ten clones hold 2.5% to 3.5% of a sample with some 140,000 clones, approximately 90% of them seen once. This sample comprised peripheral blood, obtained on day 0 of AZD1222 vaccination. These receptors came from an adult in good health.

V usage is TRBV5-1 and J usage is TRBJ1-4; tentative D call: TRBD1 (6 bases). Per germline, CDR1 SGHRS and CDR2 YFSETQ. V was pared by 7 bases and J by 8 bases, with 15 bases between. CDR3 length: 13 residues. The CDR3 loop is CASCRGEREKLFF. The CDR3 nucleotides read TGCGCCAGCTGTAGGGGGGAACGGGAAAAACTGTTTTTT.

The V and J genes are TRBV6-5 and TRBJ2-3; 11 positions agree with TRBD2. Trimming cost V 3 bases and J 5 bases; bases outside gene matches: 4. Germline V gene sequence: CDR1 MNHEY, CDR2 SVGAGI. This CDR3 is built from 15 residues. The CDR3 region is CASSYTGLAGDTQYF. The CDR3 DNA sequence: TGTGCCAGCAGTTATACTGGACTAGCGGGAGATACGCAGTATTTT.

The V call is TRBV28, the J call TRBJ1-2; TRBD1 aligns across 9 bases. V shed 3 bases, J shed 8 bases, and the junction held 10 bases outside the gene matches. CDR3 length equals 15 residues. Germline CDR1 MDHEN, CDR2 SYDVKM. In nucleotides, the CDR3 is TGTGCCAGCAGTTTCCCGGGACAGGGATCGGGCGGCTACACCTTC. It yields the protein CASSFPGQGSGGYTF.

The chain recombines TRBV5-1 with TRBJ2-7; 9 bases agree with TRBD1. Per germline, CDR1 SGHRS and CDR2 YFSETQ. V lost 0 bases and J lost 6; bases outside the gene matches: 1. The CDR3 is 13 amino acids. The CDR3 nucleotides read TGCGCCAGCAGCTTGGGACAGGGGGGCGAGCAGTACTTC. This codes for CASSLGQGGEQYF.

This chain joins TRBV7-2 and TRBJ2-7; 10 nucleotides line up with TRBD2. Germline CDR1 is SGHTA and CDR2 is FQGNSA. The CDR3 length is 14 residues. V dropped 3 bases and J dropped 6; count of bases not matched to a gene: 5. In DNA, the CDR3 is TGTGCCAGCAGCTTTAGCGGGGGGTGGATCGAGCAGTACTTC. It codes for CASSFSGGWIEQYF.